This paragraph covers one T cell receptor beta chain sequence. These data are taken from a study of blood T cell repertoires in COVID-19. Across the whole study: Nucleic acid was either cDNA or gDNA, and it came from T cells, B-cell-depleted T cells, or PBMCs.

Per the original data handling: The assay estimated nucleated cells by amplifying reference gene primers. The repertoire was sequenced with immunoSEQ multiplex PCR; TCRdb's copy has only in-frame clones and lacks some. V, J and clone size derive from that table, while D and trimming were established from the DNA sequence. The sample consists of about 43,000 clones, approximately 80% of them appearing once. The sample comprised peripheral blood. This receptor was taken from a woman aged 60-75 years with acute or convalescent COVID-19.

The CDR3: CASSEADEQYF. The CDR3 DNA follows: TGTGCCAGCAGTGAGGCGGACGAGCAGTACTTC. The chain couples TRBV6-1 to TRBJ2-7; no reliable D call. The CDR3 runs to 11 residues. Germline values: CDR1 MNHNS, CDR2 SASEGT. V dropped 3 bases and J dropped 5 bases, with 5 bases sitting between them.